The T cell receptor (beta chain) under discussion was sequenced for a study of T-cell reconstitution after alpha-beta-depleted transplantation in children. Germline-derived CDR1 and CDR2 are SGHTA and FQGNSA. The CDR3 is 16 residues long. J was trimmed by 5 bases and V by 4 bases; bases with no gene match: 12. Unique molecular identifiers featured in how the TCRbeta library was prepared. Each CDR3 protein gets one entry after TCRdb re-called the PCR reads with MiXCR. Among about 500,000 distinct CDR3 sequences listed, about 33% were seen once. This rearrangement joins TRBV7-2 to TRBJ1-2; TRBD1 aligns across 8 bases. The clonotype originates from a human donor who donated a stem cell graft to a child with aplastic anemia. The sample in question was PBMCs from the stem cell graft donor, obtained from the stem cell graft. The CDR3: CASSSQTGGRPYGYTF. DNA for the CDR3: TGTGCCAGCAGCTCCCAAACAGGGGGGCGCCCTTATGGCTACACCTTC.